This T cell receptor beta chain was recovered during a study of T-cell memory formation after mild COVID-19. The length of the CDR3 is 15 residues. V gave up 2 bases and J gave up 3 bases, with 10 bases separating them. Germline values: CDR1 MRHNA, CDR2 SNTAGT. One entry per CDR3 protein results from TCRdb running MiXCR on the 5' RACE reads. The sample gives approximately 350,000 distinct CDR3 sequences, approximately 14% of which show up once; around 21% is in the top ten. This chain uses TRBV6-4 with TRBJ2-2, with a weak D call TRBD2 (7 bases). Material for sequencing was PBMCs or a T cell subset sorted from them (not recorded which). The clonotype comes from a man between 18 and 29 years old who had mild COVID-19 (a few samples of this study predate the infection). Cell type and time point are not known. Here the CDR3 DNA reads TGTGCCAGCAGTGACGGGGGGGCCGACACCGGGGAGCTGTTTTTT. Its translation: CASSDGGADTGELFF.